This TCR beta chain was sequenced for a study of shared clonotypes between healthy human individuals. Study-wide findings and caveats: Generation of non-shared clonotypes was less probable than generation of clonotypes shared by all four donors. Inspection by rarefaction showed sorted-subset sequencing to be incomplete despite large depth. It was the few donors that limited the genetic and exposure-history diversity represented.

All participating donors were Caucasian adults from Nashville, Tennessee. Germline loops: CDR1 SGHAT, CDR2 FQNNGV. Trimming removed 5 bases at V and 0 bases at J, with 13 bases between. The CDR3 length is 15 residues. Profiled with immunoSEQ multiplex PCR; TCRdb holds only in-frame clones, not every one. This sample has 2.3 million or so clones; 90% to 95% occur once, and the top ten carry 0.39%. For this clone: Its antigen is unidentified.

The TCR sequence derives from a man aged 18 to 35 in good health. Some clones in this sample may be carry-over from other donors' samples. This chain joins TRBV11-2 and TRBJ1-2, with D maybe TRBD1 (6 bases). Input material: naive CD4+ T cells from PBMCs. This sample's subset: CD45RA+ positively selected. CDR3 sequence: CASSNRRGTNYGYTF. The DNA for the CDR3 is TGTGCCAGCAGCAACCGCAGGGGTACTAACTATGGCTACACCTTC.